This is a list of T cell receptor beta chains from one sample in a study of human T cells and chemical hapten exposure. TCRdb itself ran the RACE reads through MiXCR, one entry per CDR3 protein. The sample records about 58,000 distinct CDR3 sequences, 9.5% to 15% being singletons. The material sequenced was whole blood, taken in connection with sensitization to the hapten diphenylcyclopropenone (DPC). These receptors were taken from a man in his thirties or forties with alopecia areata. Some clones in this sample may be carry-over from other donors' samples. The CDR3 runs from the conserved cysteine through the conserved F or W. D genes are given only for firm matches. Size tells how often a clone was seen (once, few, many) or the class of an expanded clone, and some rows leave it out.

d_call clone_size j_call v_call cdr3_aa cdr3_nt
TRBD1 few TRBJ2-5 TRBV7-2 CASSDRDRGGRETQYF TGTGCCAGCAGCGACCGGGACAGGGGGGGAAGAGAGACCCAGTACTTC
. few TRBJ2-1 TRBV5-4 CASCHQVSSEQFF TGTGCCAGCTGCCACCAGGTCTCTAGTGAGCAGTTCTTC
. few TRBJ2-1 TRBV6-5 CASSYSAGYNEQFF TGTGCCAGCAGTTATTCCGCAGGGTACAATGAGCAGTTCTTC
. . TRBJ2-1 TRBV3-1 CASGGSYNEQFF TGTGCCAGCGGGGGCTCCTACAATGAGCAGTTCTTC
. many TRBJ2-7 TRBV28 CASRPSWGSSYEQYF TGTGCCAGCAGGCCCTCGTGGGGCAGCTCCTACGAGCAGTACTTC
. many TRBJ2-2 TRBV7-6 CASSNGPGGNTGELFF TGTGCCAGCAGCAACGGCCCAGGAGGGAACACCGGGGAGCTGTTTTTT
. . TRBJ1-1 TRBV11-3 CASSLKNTNAEAFF TGTGCCAGCAGCTTAAAGAATACTAACGCTGAAGCTTTCTTT
. many TRBJ2-7 TRBV6-5 CASTQGPSSYEQYF TGTGCCAGCACTCAGGGACCCAGCTCCTACGAGCAGTACTTC
. many TRBJ2-1 TRBV7-2 CASSLSLGGNEQFF TGTGCCAGCAGCTTATCATTAGGGGGGAATGAGCAGTTCTTC
TRBD1 few TRBJ1-3 TRBV7-9 CASSQHEQGGTGNTIYF TGTGCCAGCAGCCAGCATGAGCAGGGGGGGACTGGAAACACCATATATTTT
. few TRBJ1-3 TRBV11-1 CASSLERHLSGNTIYF TGTGCCAGCAGCTTAGAGCGTCACCTCTCTGGAAACACCATATATTTT
. . TRBJ2-5 TRBV30 CAWSVLETQYF TGTGCCTGGAGTGTATTGGAGACCCAGTACTTC
TRBD1 many TRBJ1-2 TRBV30 CAWSPGQGIVGYTF TGTGCCTGGAGCCCGGGACAGGGTATAGTCGGCTACACCTTC
. many TRBJ2-5 TRBV18 CASSPRLDETQYF TGTGCCAGCTCACCCCGGTTGGATGAGACCCAGTACTTC
TRBD1 many TRBJ1-2 TRBV5-1 CASSLEAGGPYTF TGCGCCAGCAGCTTGGAGGCAGGGGGCCCTTACACCTTC
. many TRBJ1-4 TRBV7-9 CASSLGPAWGGEKLFF TGTGCCAGCAGCTTAGGACCGGCTTGGGGCGGTGAAAAACTGTTTTTT
TRBD2 few TRBJ2-1 TRBV5-1 CASSSGASGANEQFF TGCGCCAGCAGCTCCGGAGCTAGCGGGGCAAATGAGCAGTTCTTC
TRBD2 many TRBJ2-2 TRBV7-7 CASSPSGGAWTGELFF TGTGCTAGCAGCCCCAGCGGGGGGGCTTGGACCGGGGAGCTGTTTTTT
. many TRBJ1-6 TRBV4-2 CASSQGATLHF TGTGCCAGCAGCCAGGGGGCCACCCTCCACTTT
TRBD2 . TRBJ2-3 TRBV5-8 CASSPSGASTDTQYF TGTGCCAGCAGCCCTAGCGGAGCCAGCACAGATACGCAGTATTTT
TRBD1 many TRBJ1-2 TRBV20-1 CSATLTGEGYGYTF TGCAGTGCTACCTTGACAGGGGAGGGCTATGGCTACACCTTC
. few TRBJ1-2 TRBV7-9 CASRQSGDGYTF TGTGCCAGCAGGCAGTCAGGGGATGGCTACACCTTC
. . TRBJ2-5 TRBV6-6 CASSYSGVPQETQYF TGTGCCAGCAGTTACTCGGGGGTCCCCCAAGAGACCCAGTACTTC
TRBD1 many TRBJ2-2 TRBV2 CASRGQVNTGELFF TGTGCCAGCAGGGGACAGGTTAACACCGGGGAGCTGTTTTTT
TRBD1 . TRBJ2-1 TRBV7-2 CASSFPRSGTGLNEQFF TGTGCCAGCAGCTTCCCTCGATCGGGGACAGGGCTTAATGAGCAGTTCTTC
. many TRBJ1-6 TRBV13 CASSLTGRYNSPLHF TGTGCCAGCAGCCTCACGGGACGGTATAATTCACCCCTCCACTTT
. many TRBJ2-2 TRBV7-3 CASSLSPGRTNTGELFF TGTGCCAGCAGCTTATCTCCCGGCAGAACGAACACCGGGGAGCTGTTTTTT
TRBD1 . TRBJ1-6 TRBV20-1 CSARAGGRNNSPLHF TGCAGTGCTAGAGCAGGGGGCAGAAATAATTCACCCCTCCACTTT
. . TRBJ1-2 TRBV9 CASSARTDYGYTF TGTGCCAGCAGCGCCCGGACAGACTATGGCTACACCTTC